This entry concerns a single T cell receptor (beta chain). Its antigen is undetermined. This sample is part of a study of PD-1 blockade in mismatch repair-deficient tumors. Study details: Patients had fewer than 15 mismatch repair-deficient cancer types and were previously treated and progressing. Points from the study as a whole: Rapid post-treatment expansion, then contraction, generally preceding radiologic response, marked tumor-resident clones.

PCR or immunohistochemistry showed mismatch repair deficiency in every enrolled patient. TCRs were sequenced from a few patients responding to pembrolizumab. The CDR3 runs to 14 residues. Germline loops: CDR1 MNHNY, CDR2 SVGAGI (reference sequence). V was shortened by 2 bases and J by 6 bases, with 11 bases between the two germline ends. Libraries were prepared by immunoSEQ multiplex PCR; TCRdb keeps only in-frame clonotypes and omits some of them. The sample has roughly 80,000 clones; over 70% are singletons. Specimen: peripheral blood, collected 12 weeks after starting pembrolizumab. This receptor was identified in an adult with mismatch repair-deficient cancer. The chain recombines TRBV6-6 with TRBJ1-5; D unclear. Written as DNA, the CDR3 is TGTGCCAGCAGTTACGTCCCAGCGGGTCAGCCCCAGCATTTT. Translation gives CASSYVPAGQPQHF.